This T cell receptor beta chain was sequenced in a study of shared clonotypes between healthy human individuals. Assay: immunoSEQ multiplex PCR; the TCRdb copy retains only in-frame clones and omits some. The sample has a few million clones, about 92% seen once. The CDR3 contains 14 residues. Trimming removed 2 bases at V and 6 bases at J, with 11 bases between. Germline-derived CDR1 and CDR2 are MNHNY and SVGAGI (reference sequence). The receptor comes from a man between 18 and 35 years old in good health. The genes are TRBV6-6 and TRBJ2-1; D perhaps matches TRBD2 (5 bases). Sequenced sample: naive CD4+ T cells sorted from blood. This sample's subset: CD45RA+ positively selected. The CDR3 region has the DNA TGTGCCAGCAGTTACACCGGGATTCTCAATGAGCAGTTCTTC. Translating gives CASSYTGILNEQFF.